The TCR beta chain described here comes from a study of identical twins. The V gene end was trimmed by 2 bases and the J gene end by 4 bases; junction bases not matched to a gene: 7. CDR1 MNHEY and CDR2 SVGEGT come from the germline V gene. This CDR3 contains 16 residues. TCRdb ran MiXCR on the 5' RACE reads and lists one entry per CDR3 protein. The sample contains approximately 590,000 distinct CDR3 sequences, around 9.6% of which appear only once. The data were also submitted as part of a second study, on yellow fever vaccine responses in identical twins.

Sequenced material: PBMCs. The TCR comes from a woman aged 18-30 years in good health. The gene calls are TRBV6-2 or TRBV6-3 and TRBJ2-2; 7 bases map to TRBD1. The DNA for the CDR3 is TGTGCCAGCAGTTACATCGGGACAGTCGGCACCGGGGAGCTGTTTTTT. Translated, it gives CASSYIGTVGTGELFF.